This is a list of T cell receptor beta chains from one sample in a study of T cell repertoires in cytomegalovirus infection. MiXCR, applied by TCRdb to the reads, yields one record per CDR3 protein. The sample lists 640,000 or so distinct CDR3 sequences, around 30% seen once, with about 18% in the top ten. Their antigens are not known. The specimen was cultured PBMCs, collected from culture after CMV antigen stimulation. Receptors originate from a human donor in good health (CMV status not recorded). Some clones in this sample may be carry-over from other donors' samples. Both conserved end residues are part of each CDR3. A D gene is named only where the DNA matches it firmly. Clone size appears in some rows only: once, few, many, or a class for an expanded clone.

d_gene,j_gene,v_gene,abundance,CDR3aa,CDR3nt
TRBD2,TRBJ2-3,TRBV7-9,.,CASSLPPRLAGRGDTQYF,TGTGCCAGCAGCCTACCTCCTCGGCTAGCGGGTCGAGGGGATACGCAGTATTTT
TRBD2,TRBJ2-3,TRBV20-1,once,CSAQTSGAPADTQYF,TGCAGTGCGCAGACTAGCGGGGCTCCAGCAGATACGCAGTATTTT
.,TRBJ1-5,TRBV18,few,CASSPPGQADQPQHF,TGTGCCAGCTCACCACCGGGGCAGGCTGATCAGCCCCAGCATTTT
.,TRBJ1-2,TRBV7-8,few,CADFEPSYGYTF,TGTGCTGACTTCGAACCTTCCTATGGCTACACCTTC
TRBD1,TRBJ1-5,TRBV4-2,.,CASSQGRDRANQPQHF,TGTGCCAGCAGCCAAGGTCGGGACAGGGCCAATCAGCCCCAGCATTTT
.,TRBJ2-3,TRBV29-1,.,CSVGTAAPTDTQYF,TGCAGCGTTGGGACAGCCGCCCCCACAGATACGCAGTATTTT
TRBD2,TRBJ2-3,TRBV9,.,CASSVGLAVTDTQYF,TGTGCCAGCAGCGTTGGACTAGCGGTCACAGATACGCAGTATTTT
.,TRBJ2-5,TRBV7-2,many,CASSLAGVRRETQYF,TGTGCCAGCAGCTTAGCGGGAGTCAGGAGAGAGACCCAGTACTTC
.,TRBJ1-3,TRBV20-1,.,CSARDHGRRGGNTIYF,TGCAGTGCTAGAGATCACGGCAGGCGGGGGGGAAACACCATATATTTT
.,TRBJ1-1,TRBV12-3/TRBV12-4,.,CASSRGRRYTEAFF,TGTGCCAGCAGTCGAGGCAGGAGATACACTGAAGCTTTCTTT
TRBD2,TRBJ2-5,TRBV7-8,.,CASSLGTSNGETQYF,TGTGCCAGCAGCTTAGGGACTAGTAATGGGGAGACCCAGTACTTC
TRBD2,TRBJ2-5,TRBV7-2,.,CASSSPHLAGLGETQYF,TGTGCCAGCAGCTCACCACATCTAGCGGGGTTGGGAGAGACCCAGTACTTC
.,TRBJ2-5,TRBV20-1,once,CSASQAETQYF,TGCAGTGCTAGTCAGGCAGAGACCCAGTACTTC
.,TRBJ1-2,TRBV7-4,.,CASSLDSQGLRYTF,TGTGCCAGCAGCTTAGATTCACAGGGATTACGCTACACCTTC
.,TRBJ1-2,TRBV19,few,CASSISENYGYTF,TGTGCCAGTAGTATATCCGAAAACTATGGCTACACCTTC
.,TRBJ1-5,TRBV7-2,many,CASSQRVNQPQHF,TGTGCCAGCAGCCAGCGGGTCAATCAGCCCCAGCATTTT
TRBD2,TRBJ2-7,TRBV6-5,.,CASSLFGGTYEQYF,TGTGCCAGCAGTTTATTCGGGGGGACCTACGAGCAGTACTTC
.,TRBJ1-1,TRBV12-5,many,CASGFFEGAEAFF,TGTGCTAGTGGTTTCTTCGAGGGTGCTGAAGCTTTCTTT
.,TRBJ2-3,TRBV11-2,.,CASSSQSETSSTDTQYF,TGTGCCAGCAGCTCACAGTCTGAGACTTCTAGCACAGATACGCAGTATTTT
.,TRBJ2-5,TRBV5-4,.,CASRPPGQRFGETQYF,TGTGCCAGCAGACCCCCCGGCCAGCGGTTCGGGGAGACCCAGTACTTC
TRBD1,TRBJ1-1,TRBV12-3/TRBV12-4,.,CASTWTGETEAFF,TGTGCCAGCACCTGGACAGGGGAGACTGAAGCTTTCTTT
.,TRBJ1-5,TRBV28,many,CASSHLEQRLFNQPQHF,TGTGCCAGCAGTCACCTCGAGCAGAGACTTTTTAATCAGCCCCAGCATTTT
.,TRBJ1-4,TRBV6-1,few,CASLPGTTNEKLFF,TGTGCCAGCCTTCCCGGAACAACTAATGAAAAACTGTTTTTT
TRBD2,TRBJ2-3,TRBV28,.,CATGLADTRYF,TGTGCCACTGGACTAGCAGATACGCGGTATTTT
.,TRBJ1-3,TRBV7-8,many,CASSFDVGGRAGNTIYF,TGTGCCAGCAGCTTCGATGTGGGTGGCAGGGCTGGAAACACCATATATTTT
TRBD1,TRBJ2-7,TRBV7-9,.,CASSSSDRGFYEQCF,TGTGCCAGCAGCTCATCGGACAGGGGTTTCTACGAGCAGTGCTTC
.,TRBJ2-1,TRBV7-6,.,CASSSRTHDNEQFF,TGTGCCAGCAGCTCGAGGACCCACGACAATGAGCAGTTCTTC
.,TRBJ2-5,TRBV11-2,many,CASSLMPSAETQYF,TGTGCCAGCAGCTTAATGCCTAGCGCCGAGACCCAGTACTTC
TRBD2,TRBJ2-3,TRBV10-3,.,CAISKTTSLLTDTQYF,TGTGCCATCAGTAAGACGACTAGCCTCCTCACAGATACGCAGTATTTT
.,TRBJ2-5,TRBV7-9,few,CASSLVAAMTQYF,TGTGCCAGCAGCTTAGTGGCGGCGATGACCCAGTACTTC
.,TRBJ2-5,TRBV5-6,.,CASSFLTGPETGRTQYF,TGTGCCAGCAGCTTCTTAACAGGGCCCGAAACAGGACGGACCCAGTACTTC
TRBD1,TRBJ1-2,TRBV7-9,few,CASSFGQAIEGYTF,TGTGCCAGCAGCTTTGGACAGGCGATTGAGGGCTACACCTTC
.,TRBJ2-5,TRBV28,few,CASSLWGYQETQYF,TGTGCCAGCAGCCTGTGGGGGTACCAAGAGACCCAGTACTTC
.,TRBJ2-2,TRBV24-1,.,CATTGSTGELFF,TGTGCCACCACTGGGTCCACCGGGGAGCTGTTTTTT
TRBD2,TRBJ2-7,TRBV19,few,CASSNTRTSGKQGEQYF,TGTGCCAGTAGTAATACCAGGACTAGCGGAAAACAAGGCGAGCAGTACTTC
TRBD2,TRBJ2-1,TRBV4-3,once,CASSQEETGTSLWF,TGCGCCAGCAGCCAAGAAGAAACCGGGACTAGCTTGTGGTTC
.,TRBJ2-1,TRBV6-6,.,CASSYPRDTYNEQFF,TGTGCCAGCAGTTACCCTCGGGACACCTACAATGAGCAGTTCTTC
.,TRBJ1-5,TRBV10-3,.,CATTDGSGPQHF,TGTGCCACCACGGACGGCTCTGGGCCCCAGCATTTT
.,TRBJ2-5,TRBV6-6,.,CASSYYPGGPQETQYF,TGTGCCAGCAGTTACTACCCGGGGGGCCCCCAAGAGACCCAGTACTTC
TRBD1,TRBJ2-3,TRBV7-9,few,CASSPPGQGADTQYF,TGTGCCAGCAGCCCCCCGGGACAGGGGGCAGATACGCAGTATTTT